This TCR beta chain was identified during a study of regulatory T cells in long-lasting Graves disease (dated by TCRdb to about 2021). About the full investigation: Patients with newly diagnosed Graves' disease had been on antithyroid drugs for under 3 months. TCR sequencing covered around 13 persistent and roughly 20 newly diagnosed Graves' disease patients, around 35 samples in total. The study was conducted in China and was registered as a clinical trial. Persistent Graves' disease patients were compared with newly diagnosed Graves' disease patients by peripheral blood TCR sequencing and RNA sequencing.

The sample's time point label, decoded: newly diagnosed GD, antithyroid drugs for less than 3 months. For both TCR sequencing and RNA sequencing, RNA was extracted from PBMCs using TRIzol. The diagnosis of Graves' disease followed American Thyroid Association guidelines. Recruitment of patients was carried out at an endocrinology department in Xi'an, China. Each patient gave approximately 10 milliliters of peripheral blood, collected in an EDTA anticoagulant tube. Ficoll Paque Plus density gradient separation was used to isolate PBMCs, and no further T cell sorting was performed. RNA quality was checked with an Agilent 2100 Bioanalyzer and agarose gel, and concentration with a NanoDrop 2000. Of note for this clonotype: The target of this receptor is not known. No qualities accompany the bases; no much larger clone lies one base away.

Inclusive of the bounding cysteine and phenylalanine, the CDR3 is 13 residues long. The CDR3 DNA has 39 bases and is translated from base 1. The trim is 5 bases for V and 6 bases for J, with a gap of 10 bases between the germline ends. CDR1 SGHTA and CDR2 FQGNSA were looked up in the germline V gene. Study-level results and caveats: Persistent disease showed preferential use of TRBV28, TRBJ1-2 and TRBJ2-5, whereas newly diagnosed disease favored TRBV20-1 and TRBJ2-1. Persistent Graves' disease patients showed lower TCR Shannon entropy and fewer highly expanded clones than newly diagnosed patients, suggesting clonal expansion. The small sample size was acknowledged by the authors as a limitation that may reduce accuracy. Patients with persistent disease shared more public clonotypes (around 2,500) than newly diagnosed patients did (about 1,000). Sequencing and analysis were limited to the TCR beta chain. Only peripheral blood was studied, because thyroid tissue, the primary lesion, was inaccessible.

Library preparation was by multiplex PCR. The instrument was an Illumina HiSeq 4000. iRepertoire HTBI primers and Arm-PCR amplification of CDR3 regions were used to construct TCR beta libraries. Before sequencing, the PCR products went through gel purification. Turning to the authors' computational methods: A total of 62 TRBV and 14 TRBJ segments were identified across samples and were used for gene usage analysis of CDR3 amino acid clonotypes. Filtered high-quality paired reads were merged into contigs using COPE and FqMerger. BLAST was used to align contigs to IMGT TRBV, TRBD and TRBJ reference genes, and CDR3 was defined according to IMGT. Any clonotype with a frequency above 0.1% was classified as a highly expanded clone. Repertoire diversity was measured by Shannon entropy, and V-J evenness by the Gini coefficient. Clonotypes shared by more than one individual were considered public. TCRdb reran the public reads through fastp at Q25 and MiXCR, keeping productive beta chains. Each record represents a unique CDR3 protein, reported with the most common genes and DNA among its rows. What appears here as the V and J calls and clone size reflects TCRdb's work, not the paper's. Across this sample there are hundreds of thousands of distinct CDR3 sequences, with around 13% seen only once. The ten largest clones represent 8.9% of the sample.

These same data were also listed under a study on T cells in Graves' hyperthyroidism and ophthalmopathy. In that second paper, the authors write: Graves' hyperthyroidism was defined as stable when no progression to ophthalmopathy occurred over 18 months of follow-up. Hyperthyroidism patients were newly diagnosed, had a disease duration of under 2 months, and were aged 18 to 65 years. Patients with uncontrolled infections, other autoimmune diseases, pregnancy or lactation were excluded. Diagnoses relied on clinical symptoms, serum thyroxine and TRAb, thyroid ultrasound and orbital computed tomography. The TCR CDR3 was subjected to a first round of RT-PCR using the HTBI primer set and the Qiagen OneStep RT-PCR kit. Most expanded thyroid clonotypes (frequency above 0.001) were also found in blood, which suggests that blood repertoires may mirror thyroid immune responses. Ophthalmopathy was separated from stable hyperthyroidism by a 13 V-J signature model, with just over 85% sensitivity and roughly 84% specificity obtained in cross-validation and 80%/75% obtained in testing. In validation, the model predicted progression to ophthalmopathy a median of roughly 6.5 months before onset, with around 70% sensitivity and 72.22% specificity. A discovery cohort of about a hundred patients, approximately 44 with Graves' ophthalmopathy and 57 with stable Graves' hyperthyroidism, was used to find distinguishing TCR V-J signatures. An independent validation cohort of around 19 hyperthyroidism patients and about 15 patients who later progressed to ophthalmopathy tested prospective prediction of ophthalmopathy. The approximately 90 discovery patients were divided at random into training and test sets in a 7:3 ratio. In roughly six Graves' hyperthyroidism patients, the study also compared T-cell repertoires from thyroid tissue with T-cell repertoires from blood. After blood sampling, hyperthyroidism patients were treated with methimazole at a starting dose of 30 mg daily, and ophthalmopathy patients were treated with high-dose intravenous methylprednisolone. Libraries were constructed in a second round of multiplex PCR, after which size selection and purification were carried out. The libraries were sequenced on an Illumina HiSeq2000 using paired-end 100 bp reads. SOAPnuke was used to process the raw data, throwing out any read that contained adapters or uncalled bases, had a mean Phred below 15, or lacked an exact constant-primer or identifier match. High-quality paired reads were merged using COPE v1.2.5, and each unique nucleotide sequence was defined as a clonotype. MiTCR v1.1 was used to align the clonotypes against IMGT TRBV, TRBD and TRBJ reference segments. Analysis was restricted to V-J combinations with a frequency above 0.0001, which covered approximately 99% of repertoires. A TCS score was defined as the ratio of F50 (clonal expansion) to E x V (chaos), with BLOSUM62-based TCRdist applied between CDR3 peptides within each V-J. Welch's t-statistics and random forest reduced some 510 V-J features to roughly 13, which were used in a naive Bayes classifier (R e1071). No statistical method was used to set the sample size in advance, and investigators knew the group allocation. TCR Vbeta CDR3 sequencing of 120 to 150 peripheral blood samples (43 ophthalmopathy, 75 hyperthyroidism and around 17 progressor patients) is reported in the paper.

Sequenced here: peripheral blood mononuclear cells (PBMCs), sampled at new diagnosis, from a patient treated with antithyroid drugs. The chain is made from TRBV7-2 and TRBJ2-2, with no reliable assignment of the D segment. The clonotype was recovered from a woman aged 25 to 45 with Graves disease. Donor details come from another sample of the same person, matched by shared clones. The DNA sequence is TGTGCCAGCAGCGGGATTCTATCCGGGGAGCTGTTTTTT. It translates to CASSGILSGELFF. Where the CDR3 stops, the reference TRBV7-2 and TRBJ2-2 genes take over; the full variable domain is GAGVSQSPSNKVTEKGKDVELRCDPISGHTALYWYRQSLGQGLEFLIYFQGNSAPDKSGLPSDRFSAERTGGSVSTLTIQRTQQEDSAVYLCASSGILSGELFFGEGSRLTVL.